Below, 26 T cell receptor beta chains from the same sample are listed, as sequenced in a study of cytomegalovirus exposure and HLA in healthy donors. A multiplex PCR was run with 60 Vbeta primers and 13 Jbeta primers. Measured with immunoSEQ multiplex PCR; TCRdb has only the in-frame clones, and not every one. The sample spans 74,000 or so clones; the ten largest clones claim roughly 1.5%. Source material: PBMCs. Receptors were obtained from a woman aged 55-70 years in good health and CMV-seronegative.

The chain combines TRBV28 with TRBJ2-1; TRBD2 aligns across 12 bases. With V trimmed by 6 bases and J by 5 bases, 8 bases remained unmatched. The CDR3 has 16 residues. Per germline, CDR1 MDHEN and CDR2 SYDVKM. CDR3 loop: CASSMVLAGGDNEQFF. CDR3 nucleotides: TGTGCCAGCAGCATGGTACTAGCGGGGGGCGACAATGAGCAGTTCTTC.

The CDR3 is CASTLAGVPGGTDTQYF. In DNA form, the CDR3 reads TGTGCCAGCACTCTAGCGGGAGTACCTGGGGGCACAGATACGCAGTATTTT. The V gene is TRBV28, the J gene TRBJ2-3; 10 bases agree with TRBD2. Trimming took 7 bases from V and 1 from J; bases not matched to a gene: 11. CDR1 MDHEN and CDR2 SYDVKM come from the germline V gene. The CDR3 spans 17 residues.

This chain connects TRBV7-8 to TRBJ1-2; 9 positions match TRBD1. Germline V gene sequence: CDR1 SGHVS, CDR2 FQNEAQ. The junction had 5 bases not matched to a gene; V was cut back by 5 bases and J by 7 bases. The CDR3 extends over 13 amino acids. In DNA, the CDR3 is TGTGCCAGCAGCAAGGGGGGACAGGGTGGCTACACCTTC. It specifies CASSKGGQGGYTF.

On this clone: This sample also contains other DNA sequences that code for the same CDR3. The rearrangement links TRBV7-6 to TRBJ1-3; possible D gene TRBD1, 6 bases. The CDR3 is made up of 15 amino acids. Trimming cost V 5 bases and J 2 bases, with 13 bases left between them. CDR1 is SGHVS and CDR2 is FNYEAQ in the germline V gene. The CDR3 here is CASSPLTGPGNTIYF. The CDR3 bases are TGTGCCAGCAGCCCACTTACAGGGCCTGGAAACACCATATATTTT.

The chain couples TRBV16 to TRBJ2-1; D unresolved. CDR1 and CDR2 (germline): KGHSY, FQNENV. V was clipped by 0 bases and J by 9 bases, with 12 bases between them. This CDR3 region has 14 residues. The CDR3 bases are TGTGCCAGCAGCCAATCTGACCTGCTAGGTGAGCAGTTCTTC. This codes for CASSQSDLLGEQFF.

The chain has TRBV2 and TRBJ2-7; 9 bases match TRBD2. Germline trimming cut 4 bases from V and 5 bases from J; bases unmatched to any gene: 9. Germline V gene lookup returns CDR1 SNHLY and CDR2 FYNNEI. CDR3 length: 15 residues. CDR3 bases: TGTGCCAGCAGTGTGAATAGCGGGAGTTGGGACGAGCAGTACTTC. This gives the protein CASSVNSGSWDEQYF.

V is TRBV2 and J is TRBJ1-2; TRBD1 matches at 9 bases. Germline CDR1 and CDR2: SNHLY and FYNNEI. After removal of 9 bases from V and 3 bases from J, the junction contained 2 bases not matched to a gene. This CDR3 spans 12 amino acids. CDR3 nucleotides: TGTGCCAGAACAGGGGGCCACTATGGCTACACCTTC. This sequence encodes CARTGGHYGYTF.

CDR3 sequence (DNA): TGTGCCACCAGTAGGTCTCGGGGTGGGAATGAGCAGTTCTTC. Translating it yields CATSRSRGGNEQFF. This chain joins TRBV15 and TRBJ2-1; a weak D match, TRBD2 (5 bases). The CDR3 runs to 14 residues. The V and J ends lost 6 bases and 7 bases respectively, with 16 bases between them. Germline CDR1 is LNHNV and CDR2 is YYDKDF (reference sequence). Filled out from reference TRBV15 and TRBJ2-1, the complete variable domain reads DAMVIQNPRYQVTQFGKPVTLSCSQTLNHNVMYWYQQKSSQAPKLLFHYYDKDFNNEADTPDNFQSRRPNTSFCFLDIRSPGLGDTAMYLCATSRSRGGNEQFFGPGTRLTVL.

The chain's CDR3 is CASSQNLAGEGVGETQYF. Here the CDR3 DNA reads TGTGCCAGCTCACAAAACTTAGCGGGAGAAGGGGTCGGAGAGACCCAGTACTTC. This chain links TRBV18 with TRBJ2-5; 9 nucleotides agree with TRBD2. This CDR3 region has 18 residues. The ends lost 4 bases at V and 4 bases at J; junction bases unmatched: 16. Germline CDR1 and CDR2: KGHSH and LQKENI.

In DNA, the CDR3 is TGTGCCAGCAGCGGGAACAGGGGTCGGACTGAAGCTTTCTTT. Its protein is CASSGNRGRTEAFF. The genes are TRBV5-4 and TRBJ1-1; the match to TRBD1 covers 7 bases. The germline V gene has CDR1 SGHNT and CDR2 YYREEE (reference sequence). V lost 4 bases and J lost 5; bases outside the gene matches: 8. The length of the CDR3 is 14 residues.

This chain uses TRBV18 with TRBJ1-4, with 10 bases identical to TRBD1. The CDR3 length is 14 residues. The germline V gene has CDR1 KGHSH and CDR2 LQKENI. Trimming took 3 bases from V and 7 from J; bases not matched to a gene: 2. The CDR3, as DNA: TGTGCCAGCTCACCGGGACAGGGGACTGAAAAACTGTTTTTT. Its protein product is CASSPGQGTEKLFF.

The chain joins TRBV2 to TRBJ2-2; weak D call: TRBD1 (6 bases). This CDR3 is 13 amino acids long. Germline V lookup: CDR1 SNHLY, CDR2 FYNNEI. The V and J ends lost 5 bases and 8 bases respectively, with 12 bases between them. DNA for the CDR3: TGTGCCAGCAGTTCACAGGGAACTGGGGAGCTGTTTTTT. This encodes CASSSQGTGELFF.

The V gene is TRBV15, the J gene TRBJ2-2, with TRBD1 matching over 7 bases. V was clipped by 5 bases and J by 3 bases; unmatched bases: 6. In germline, CDR1 is LNHNV, CDR2 YYDKDF (reference sequence). CDR3 length: 15 amino acids. CDR3 DNA: TGTGCCACCAGCCTCCGGGACAGCCACACCGGGGAGCTGTTTTTT. Its protein product is CATSLRDSHTGELFF.

The chain is built from TRBV5-8 and TRBJ1-2; D call uncertain. Trimming took off 5 bases at V and 3 bases at J, with 11 bases between the two ends. Germline CDR1 reads SGHTS; CDR2 reads YDEGEE. There are 13 residues in the CDR3. The CDR3 spells CASSGGRYYGYTF. The CDR3 DNA is TGTGCCAGCAGTGGAGGGAGATACTATGGCTACACCTTC.

V and J are TRBV18 and TRBJ2-3; perhaps TRBD2 as D (5 bases). The germline V and J ends were trimmed by 0 bases and 4 bases, with 14 bases remaining between them. This CDR3 is 16 amino acids long. Germline V gives CDR1 KGHSH, CDR2 LQKENI. In DNA, the CDR3 is TGTGCCAGCTCACCACCGTCGTTAGCGCCGCCAGATACGCAGTATTTT. Its translation: CASSPPSLAPPDTQYF.

The rearrangement joins TRBV30 to TRBJ1-3, with D unclear. The V gene's germline CDR1 is GTSNPN and CDR2 SVGIG (reference sequence). This CDR3 contains 14 residues. V lost 3 bases and J lost 0, with 9 bases in between. CDR3: CAWRIGSSGNTIYF. The CDR3 DNA sequence: TGTGCCTGGAGGATCGGGAGCTCTGGAAACACCATATATTTT.

The chain combines TRBV28 with TRBJ1-5; D gene unclear. The CDR3 sequence is 15 residues long. V was pared by 3 bases and J by 0 bases, with 9 bases between. CDR1 and CDR2 from the germline V gene are MDHEN and SYDVKM. CDR3 protein: CASSLTGSSNQPQHF. CDR3 nucleotides: TGTGCCAGCAGTTTGACCGGGAGTAGCAATCAGCCCCAGCATTTT.

The chain combines TRBV29-1 with TRBJ2-1, with D possibly being TRBD2 (6 bases). V was trimmed by 4 bases and J by 1 base, leaving 11 bases between them. Germline V gives CDR1 SQVTM, CDR2 ANQGSEA. The CDR3 loop spans 14 amino acids. The CDR3 is CSVARTNSYNEQFF. The CDR3, as DNA: TGCAGCGTTGCGCGGACTAATTCCTACAATGAGCAGTTCTTC.

The CDR3 coding sequence is TGTGCCATCAGTGAGGGTCAATGGTACACTGGAAACACCATATATTTT. Translating it yields CAISEGQWYTGNTIYF. The chain combines TRBV10-3 with TRBJ1-3, with D unresolved. Germline V gene data show CDR1 as ENHRY and CDR2 as SYGVKD. The CDR3 consists of 16 residues. The V end was cut by 2 bases, the J end by 2 bases, with 13 bases between.

DNA of the CDR3: TGTGCCACCAGCAGAGATCGGCGGAACTACAATGAGCAGTTCTTC. This encodes CATSRDRRNYNEQFF. This sequence joins TRBV15 and TRBJ2-1; no firm D call. The CDR3 has 15 residues. Trimming pared 0 bases from V and 3 bases from J, leaving 9 bases between. Germline values: CDR1 LNHNV, CDR2 YYDKDF (reference sequence).

The chain recombines TRBV20-1 with TRBJ2-5; 7 bases are a match to TRBD1. The J call may be wrong; the DNA end is better matched by TRBJ2-7. Germline V gene lookup returns CDR1 DFQATT and CDR2 SNEGSKA (reference sequence). This CDR3 spans 11 amino acids. CDR3 nucleotides: TGCAGTGGACAGGGAAGCTACGAGCAGTACTTC. Encoded protein: CSGQGSYEQYF.

The V and J genes are TRBV10-3 and TRBJ2-1; D perhaps matches TRBD1 (5 bases). The CDR3 runs to 20 residues. V shed 0 bases and J shed 7 bases, with 28 bases lying between them. In germline, CDR1 is ENHRY, CDR2 SYGVKD. CDR3 nucleotides: TGTGCCATCAGTGAGTCGAATTTAGGTGACAGCCCTTCAAAGAGGAATGAGCAGTTCTTC. This codes for CAISESNLGDSPSKRNEQFF.

The chain employs TRBV29-1 and TRBJ2-7; 7 bases map to TRBD2. Germline values: CDR1 SQVTM, CDR2 ANQGSEA. V trimming: 7 bases; J trimming: 6 bases; junction bases outside the gene matches: 9. This CDR3 has 12 amino acids. The CDR3 sequence: CSGGLVAGEQYF. CDR3 DNA sequence: TGCAGCGGCGGACTAGTGGCTGGCGAGCAGTACTTC.

CDR3 nucleotide sequence: TGTGCCAGCAGCCGGAGACAGGACCCCTACAATGAGCAGTTCTTC. Its translation: CASSRRQDPYNEQFF. The chain couples TRBV7-2 to TRBJ2-1, with D perhaps TRBD1 (6 bases). Deletions cut 5 bases from V and 2 bases from J, with 13 bases between. Germline CDR1 and CDR2: SGHTA and FQGNSA. This CDR3 is 15 amino acids long.

V and J are TRBV4-1 and TRBJ1-5; 7 bases fit TRBD1. Trimming cost V 1 base and J 3 bases; bases outside gene matches: 3. Looked up from germline, CDR1 is MGHRA and CDR2 is YSYEKL. The CDR3 is 15 residues long. CDR3 sequence reads: CASSQGDSPNQPQHF. CDR3 nucleotide sequence: TGCGCCAGCAGCCAAGGGGACAGCCCCAATCAGCCCCAGCATTTT.

As concerns this clone: Other DNA sequences in this specimen translate into the identical CDR3. V usage is TRBV6-5 and J usage is TRBJ2-3; perhaps TRBD1 as D (6 bases). Germline V CDR1 and CDR2: MNHEY, SVGAGI. V lost 5 bases to trimming and J lost 7 bases, with 19 bases between them. The CDR3 is made up of 15 amino acids. The CDR3 sequence is CASSQNYQGTNTQYF. Here the CDR3 DNA reads TGTGCCAGCAGTCAGAACTATCAAGGGACAAATACGCAGTATTTT.